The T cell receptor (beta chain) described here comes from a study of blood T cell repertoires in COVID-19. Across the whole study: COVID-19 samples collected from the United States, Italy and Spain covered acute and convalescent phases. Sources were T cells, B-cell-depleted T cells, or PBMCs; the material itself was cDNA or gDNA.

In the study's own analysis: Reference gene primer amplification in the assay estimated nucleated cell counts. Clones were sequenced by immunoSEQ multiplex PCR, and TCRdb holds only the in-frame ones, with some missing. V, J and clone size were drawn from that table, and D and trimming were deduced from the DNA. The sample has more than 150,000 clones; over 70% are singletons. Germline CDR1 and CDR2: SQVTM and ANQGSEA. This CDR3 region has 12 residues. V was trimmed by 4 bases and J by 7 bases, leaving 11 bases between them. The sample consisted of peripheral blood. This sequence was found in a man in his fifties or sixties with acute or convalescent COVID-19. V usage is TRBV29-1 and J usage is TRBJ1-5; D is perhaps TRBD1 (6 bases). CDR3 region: CSVGGLGQPQHF. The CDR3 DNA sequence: TGCAGCGTTGGGGGGCTTGGCCAGCCCCAGCATTTT. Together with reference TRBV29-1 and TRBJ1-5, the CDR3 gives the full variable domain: SAVISQKPSRDICQRGTSLTIQCQVDSQVTMMFWYRQQPGQSLTLIATANQGSEATYESGFVIDKFPISRPNLTFSTLTVSNMSPEDSSIYLCSVGGLGQPQHFGDGTRLSIL.